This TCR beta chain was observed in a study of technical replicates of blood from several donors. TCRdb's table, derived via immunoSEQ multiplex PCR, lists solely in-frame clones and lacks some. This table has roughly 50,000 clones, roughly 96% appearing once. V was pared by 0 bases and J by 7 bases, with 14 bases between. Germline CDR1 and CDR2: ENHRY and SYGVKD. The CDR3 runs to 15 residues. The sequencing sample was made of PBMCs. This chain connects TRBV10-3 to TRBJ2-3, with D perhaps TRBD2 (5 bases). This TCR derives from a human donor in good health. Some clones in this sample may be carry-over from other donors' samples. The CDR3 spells CAISESWRPGNTQYF. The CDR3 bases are TGTGCCATCAGTGAGTCTTGGAGACCCGGGAATACGCAGTATTTT.